The sequence of this T cell receptor beta chain was determined in a study of beta chain features in type 1 diabetes. As regards this clone: The antigen remains undetermined.

The isolated RNA, all of it, was reverse transcribed, so expressed TCRB transcripts were what got sequenced. TCRdb keeps only in-frame clones here, not all; method: immunoSEQ multiplex PCR. The table records some 150,000 clones, approximately 8.7% of them present only once. Findings and limits, study-wide: People with Type 1 diabetes carried modestly yet significantly shorter TCRB CDR3s in all four CD4+ subsets.

Sorting of CD4+ naive, central memory, regulatory and stem cell-like memory cells was performed via CD45RO/CCR7/CD25/CD127/CD95/CD27. Purity exceeding 98% was reached by all sorted populations. Trimming took 5 bases from V and 4 from J, leaving 12 bases between them. CDR1 LNHNV and CDR2 YYDKDF come from the germline V gene (reference sequence). This CDR3 is built from 14 residues. This receptor was obtained from a woman younger than 45 with type 1 diabetes. The sequenced material came from central memory CD4+ T cells from blood. This sequence joins TRBV15 and TRBJ1-5; no firm D call. The CDR3 is CATSLAAGNQPQHF. Here the CDR3 DNA reads TGTGCCACCAGCCTGGCCGCGGGAAATCAGCCCCAGCATTTT.